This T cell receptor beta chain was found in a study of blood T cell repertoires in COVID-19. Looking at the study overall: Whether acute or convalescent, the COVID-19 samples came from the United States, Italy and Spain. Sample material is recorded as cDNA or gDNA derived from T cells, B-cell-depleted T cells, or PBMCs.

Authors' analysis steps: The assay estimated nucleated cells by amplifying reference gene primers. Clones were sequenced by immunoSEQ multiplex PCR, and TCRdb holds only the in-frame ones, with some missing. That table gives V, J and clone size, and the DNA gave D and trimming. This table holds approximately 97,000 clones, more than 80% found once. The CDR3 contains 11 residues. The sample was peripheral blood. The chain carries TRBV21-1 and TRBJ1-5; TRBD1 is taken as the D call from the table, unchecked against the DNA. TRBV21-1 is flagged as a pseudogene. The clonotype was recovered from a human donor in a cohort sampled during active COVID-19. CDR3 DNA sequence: TGTGCCATCTTAAGGGGTCAGCCCCAGCATTTT. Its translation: CAILRGQPQHF.